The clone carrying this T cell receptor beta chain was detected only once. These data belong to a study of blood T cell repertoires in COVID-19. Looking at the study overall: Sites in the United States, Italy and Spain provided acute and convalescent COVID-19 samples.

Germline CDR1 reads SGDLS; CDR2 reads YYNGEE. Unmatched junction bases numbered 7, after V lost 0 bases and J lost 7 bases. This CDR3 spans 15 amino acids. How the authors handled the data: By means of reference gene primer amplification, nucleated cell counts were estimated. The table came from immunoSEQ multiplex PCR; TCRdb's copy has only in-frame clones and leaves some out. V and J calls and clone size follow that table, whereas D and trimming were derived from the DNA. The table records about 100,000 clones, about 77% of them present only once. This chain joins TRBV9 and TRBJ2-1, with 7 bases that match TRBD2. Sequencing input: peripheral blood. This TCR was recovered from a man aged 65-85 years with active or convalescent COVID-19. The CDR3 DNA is TGTGCCAGCAGCGTAGAGGGGCTAGCGGAGAATGAGCAGTTCTTC. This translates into CASSVEGLAENEQFF.